This T cell receptor (beta chain) was sequenced during a study of blood T cell repertoires in COVID-19. Across the study: The origin of the acute and convalescent COVID-19 samples was the United States, Italy and Spain.

Produced via immunoSEQ multiplex PCR; TCRdb's table is partial and in-frame only. The table lists roughly 57,000 clones, approximately 89% of them singletons. V lost 1 base and J 5 bases, leaving 9 bases between the germline ends. CDR3 length equals 13 residues. Per the germline V gene, CDR1 is GTSNPN and CDR2 is SVGIG (reference sequence). The clonotype was recovered from a man aged 55 to 70 with active or convalescent COVID-19. The specimen sequenced was peripheral blood. J is TRBJ1-5 and V is TRBV30; maybe TRBD1 (6 bases). CDR3 nucleotides: TGTGCCTGGAGTGAACAGGGAGATCAGCCCCAGCATTTT. Translated: CAWSEQGDQPQHF.